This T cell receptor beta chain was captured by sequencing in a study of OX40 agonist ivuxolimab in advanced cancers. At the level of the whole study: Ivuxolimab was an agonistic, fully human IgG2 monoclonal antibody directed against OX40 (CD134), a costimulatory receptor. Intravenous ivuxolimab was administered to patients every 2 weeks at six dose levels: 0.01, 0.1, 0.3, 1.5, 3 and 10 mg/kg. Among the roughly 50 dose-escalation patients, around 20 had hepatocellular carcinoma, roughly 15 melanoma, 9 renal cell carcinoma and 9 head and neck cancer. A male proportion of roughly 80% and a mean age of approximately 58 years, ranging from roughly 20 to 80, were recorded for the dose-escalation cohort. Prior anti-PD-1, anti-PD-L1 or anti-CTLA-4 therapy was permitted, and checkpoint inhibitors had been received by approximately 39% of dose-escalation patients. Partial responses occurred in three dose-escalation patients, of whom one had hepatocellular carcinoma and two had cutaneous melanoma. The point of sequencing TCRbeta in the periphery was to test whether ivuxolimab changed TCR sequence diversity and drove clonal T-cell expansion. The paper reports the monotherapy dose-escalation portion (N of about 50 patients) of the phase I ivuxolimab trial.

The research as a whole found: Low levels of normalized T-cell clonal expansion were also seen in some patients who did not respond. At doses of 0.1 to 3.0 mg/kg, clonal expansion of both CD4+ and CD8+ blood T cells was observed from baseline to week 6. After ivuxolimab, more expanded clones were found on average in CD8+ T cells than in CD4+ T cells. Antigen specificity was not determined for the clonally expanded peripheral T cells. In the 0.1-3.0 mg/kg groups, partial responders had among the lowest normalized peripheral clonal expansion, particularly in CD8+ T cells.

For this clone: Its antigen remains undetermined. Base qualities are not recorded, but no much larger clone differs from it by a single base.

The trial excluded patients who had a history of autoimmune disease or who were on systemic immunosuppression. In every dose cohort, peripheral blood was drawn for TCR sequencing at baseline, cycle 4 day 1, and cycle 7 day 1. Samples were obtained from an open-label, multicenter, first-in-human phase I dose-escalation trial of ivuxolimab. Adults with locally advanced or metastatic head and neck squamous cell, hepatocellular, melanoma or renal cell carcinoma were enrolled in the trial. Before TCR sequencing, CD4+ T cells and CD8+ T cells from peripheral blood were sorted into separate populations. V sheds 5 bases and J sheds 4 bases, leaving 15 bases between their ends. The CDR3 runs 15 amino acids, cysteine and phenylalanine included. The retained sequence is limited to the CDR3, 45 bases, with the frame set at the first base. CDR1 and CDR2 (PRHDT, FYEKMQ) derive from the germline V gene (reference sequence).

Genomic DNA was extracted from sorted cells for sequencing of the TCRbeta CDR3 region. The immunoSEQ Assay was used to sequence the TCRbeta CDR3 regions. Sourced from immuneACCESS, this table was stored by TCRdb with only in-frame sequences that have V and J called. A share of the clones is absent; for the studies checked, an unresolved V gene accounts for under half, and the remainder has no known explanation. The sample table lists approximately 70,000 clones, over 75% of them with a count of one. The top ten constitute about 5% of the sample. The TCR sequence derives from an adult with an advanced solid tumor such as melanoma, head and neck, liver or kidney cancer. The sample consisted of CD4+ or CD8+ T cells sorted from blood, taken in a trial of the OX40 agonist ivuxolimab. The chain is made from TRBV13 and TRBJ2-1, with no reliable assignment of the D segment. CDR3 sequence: CASSTEPGRYNEQFF. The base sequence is TGTGCCAGCAGCACAGAACCCGGGCGATACAATGAGCAGTTCTTC.